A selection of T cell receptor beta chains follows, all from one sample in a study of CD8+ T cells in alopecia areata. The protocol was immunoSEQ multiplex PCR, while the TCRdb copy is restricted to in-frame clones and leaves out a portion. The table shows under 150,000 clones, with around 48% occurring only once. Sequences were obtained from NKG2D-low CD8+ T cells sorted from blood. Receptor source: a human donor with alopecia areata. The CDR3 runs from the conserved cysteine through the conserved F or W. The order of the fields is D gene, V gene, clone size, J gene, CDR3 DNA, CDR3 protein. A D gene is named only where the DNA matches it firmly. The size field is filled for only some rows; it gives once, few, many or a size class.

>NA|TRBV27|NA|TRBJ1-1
TGTGCCAGCAGTTCAAACAGCCAGAACACTGAAGCTTTCTTT
CASSSNSQNTEAFF
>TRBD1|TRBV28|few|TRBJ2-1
TGTGCCAGCAGTTTGGTTGGACAGGGGAATCACAATGAGCAGTTCTTC
CASSLVGQGNHNEQFF
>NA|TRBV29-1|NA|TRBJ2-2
TGCAGCGTTGTCCCCAGCGAGACCGGGGAGCTGTTTTTT
CSVVPSETGELFF
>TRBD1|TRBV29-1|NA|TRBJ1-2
TGCAGCGTAAACGACAGGGGCCCTACAATCTATGGCTACACCTTC
CSVNDRGPTIYGYTF
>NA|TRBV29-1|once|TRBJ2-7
TGCAGCGTTGGATCGGACGAGCAGTACTTC
CSVGSDEQYF
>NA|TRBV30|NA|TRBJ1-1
TGTGCCTGGGGAGGGGGGACTGAAGCTTTCTTT
CAWGGGTEAFF
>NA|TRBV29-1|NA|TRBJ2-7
TGCAGCGTAGGGATAGGACTTTACGAGCAGTACTTC
CSVGIGLYEQYF
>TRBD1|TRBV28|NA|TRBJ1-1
TGTGCCAGCAGTGGCACAGGGGGGAACACTGAAGCTTTCTTT
CASSGTGGNTEAFF
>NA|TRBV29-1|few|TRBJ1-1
TGCAGCGTTGAACGAGTTGACACTGAAGCTTTCTTT
CSVERVDTEAFF
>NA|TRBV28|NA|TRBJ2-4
TGTGCCAGCACTCCACGCGGGGGCCTCCACATTCAGTACTTC
CASTPRGGLHIQYF
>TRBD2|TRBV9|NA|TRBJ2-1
TGTGCCAGCAGCGCAAGCGGGACCCAGGTGTTCTTC
CASSASGTQVFF
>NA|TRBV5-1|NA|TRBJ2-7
TGCGCCAGCAGCTTGGAGTCAGCAGACTACGAGCAGTACTTC
CASSLESADYEQYF
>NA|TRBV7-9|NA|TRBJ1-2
TGTGCCAGCAGCTTAGGGACAGTTAACTATGGCTACACCTTC
CASSLGTVNYGYTF
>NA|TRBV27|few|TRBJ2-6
TGTGCCAGCAGTTCACCATCACCCTCTGGGGCCAACGTCCTGACTTTC
CASSSPSPSGANVLTF
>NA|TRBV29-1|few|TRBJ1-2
TGCAGCGTTGAATCCAATCATGGCTACACCTTC
CSVESNHGYTF
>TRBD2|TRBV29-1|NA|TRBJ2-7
TGCAGCGTTGAACTTGCGGGGGAGAACTACGAGCAGTACTTC
CSVELAGENYEQYF
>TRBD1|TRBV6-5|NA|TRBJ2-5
TGTGCCAGCAGTCTTAACAGGGGGCGGAGAGAGACCCAGTACTTC
CASSLNRGRRETQYF
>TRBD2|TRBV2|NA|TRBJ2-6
TGTGCCAGCAGAGGACTAGCGGGAGGAGCTGGGGCCAACGTCCTGACTTTC
CASRGLAGGAGANVLTF
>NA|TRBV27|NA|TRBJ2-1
TGTGCCAGCACCCCCCCGGCAGGAGTCATGATCTTC
CASTPPAGVMIF
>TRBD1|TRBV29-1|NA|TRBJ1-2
TGCAGCGTCCCCGGACAGGGCCCACGGGGCTACACCTTC
CSVPGQGPRGYTF
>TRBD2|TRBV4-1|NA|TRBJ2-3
TGCGCCAGCAGCCAAGAAGGGAGGGATGGCGATACGCAGTATTTT
CASSQEGRDGDTQYF
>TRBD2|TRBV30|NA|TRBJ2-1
TGTGCCTGGAGTACTAGCGAGCAATTCTTC
CAWSTSEQFF
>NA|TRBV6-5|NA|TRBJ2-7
TGTGCCAGCAGTATGTCGGACGGCTACGAGCAGTACTTC
CASSMSDGYEQYF
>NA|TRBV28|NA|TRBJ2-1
TGTGCCAGCAGTTTAGGGAATGAGCAGTTCTTC
CASSLGNEQFF
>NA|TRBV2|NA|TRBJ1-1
TGTGCCAGACTTCATCAGGGCGGGACTGAAGCTTTCTTT
CARLHQGGTEAFF
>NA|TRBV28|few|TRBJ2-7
TGTGCCAGCAGTTTGCCCCTTACCCCCGACCACGAGCAGTACTTC
CASSLPLTPDHEQYF
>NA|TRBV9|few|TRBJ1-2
TGTGCCAGCAGCGGCCCGTATGGCTACACCTTC
CASSGPYGYTF
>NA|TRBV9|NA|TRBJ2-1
TGTGCCAGCAGCTCCCCCCCGGGACAAGAGCAGTTCTTC
CASSSPPGQEQFF
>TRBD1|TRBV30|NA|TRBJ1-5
TGTGCCTGGTCAACGGGGACAGGGGATCAGCCCCAGCATTTT
CAWSTGTGDQPQHF
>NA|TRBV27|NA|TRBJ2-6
TGTGCCAGCAGTATTGACTACTCTGGGGCCAACGTCCTGACTTTC
CASSIDYSGANVLTF
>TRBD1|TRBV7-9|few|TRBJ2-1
TGTGCCAGCAGCGGACCGGGACAGCCCTACAATGAGCAGTTCTTC
CASSGPGQPYNEQFF
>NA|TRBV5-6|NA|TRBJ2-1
TGTGCCAGCAGCTCCTTCTCCTACAATGAGCAGTTCTTC
CASSSFSYNEQFF
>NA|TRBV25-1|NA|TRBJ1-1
TGTGCCAGCAGAGGGACGGAGAACACTGAAGCTTTCTTT
CASRGTENTEAFF
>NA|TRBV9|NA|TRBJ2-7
TGTGCCAGCAGCGCTGGCTACGAGCAGTACTTC
CASSAGYEQYF
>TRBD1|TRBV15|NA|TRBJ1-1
TGTGCCACCAGGAGTACGGAGGGGGCGACTGAAGCTTTCTTT
CATRSTEGATEAFF
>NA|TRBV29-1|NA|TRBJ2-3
TGCAGCGTTGAACGAGATACGCAGTATTTT
CSVERDTQYF
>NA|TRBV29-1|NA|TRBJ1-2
TGCAGCTCCGAGGGGGAAAACTATGGCTACACCTTC
CSSEGENYGYTF